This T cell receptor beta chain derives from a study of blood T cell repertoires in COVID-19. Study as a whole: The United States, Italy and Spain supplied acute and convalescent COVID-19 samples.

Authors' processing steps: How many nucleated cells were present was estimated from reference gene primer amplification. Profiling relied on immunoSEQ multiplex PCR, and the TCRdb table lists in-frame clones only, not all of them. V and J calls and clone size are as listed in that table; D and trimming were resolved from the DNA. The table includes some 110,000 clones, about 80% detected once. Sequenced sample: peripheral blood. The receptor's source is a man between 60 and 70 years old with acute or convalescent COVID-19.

The CDR3 is CATSRDPGGRSGNTIYF. The CDR3 DNA sequence: TGTGCCACCAGCAGAGATCCAGGGGGCCGCTCTGGAAACACCATATATTTT. The V call is TRBV15, the J call TRBJ1-3, with TRBD1 matching 8 bases. Germline V gives CDR1 LNHNV, CDR2 YYDKDF (reference sequence). The CDR3 runs to 17 residues. J lost 0 bases, V lost 0 bases, and 4 bases had no gene match.